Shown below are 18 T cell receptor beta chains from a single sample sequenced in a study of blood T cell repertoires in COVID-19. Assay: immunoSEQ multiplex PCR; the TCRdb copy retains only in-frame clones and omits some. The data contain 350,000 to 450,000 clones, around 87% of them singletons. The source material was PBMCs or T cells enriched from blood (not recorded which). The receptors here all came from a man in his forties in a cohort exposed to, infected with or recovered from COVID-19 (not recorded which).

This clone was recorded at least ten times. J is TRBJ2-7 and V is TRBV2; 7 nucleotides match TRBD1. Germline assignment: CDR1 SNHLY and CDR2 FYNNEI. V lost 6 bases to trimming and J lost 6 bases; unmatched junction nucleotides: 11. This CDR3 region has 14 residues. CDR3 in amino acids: CASRDLTGFGEQYF. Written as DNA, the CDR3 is TGTGCCAGCAGAGATTTGACAGGGTTCGGCGAGCAGTACTTC.

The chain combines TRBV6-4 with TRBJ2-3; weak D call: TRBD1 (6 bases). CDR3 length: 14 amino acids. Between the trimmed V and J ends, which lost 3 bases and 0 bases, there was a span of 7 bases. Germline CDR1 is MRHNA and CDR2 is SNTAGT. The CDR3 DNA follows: TGTGCCAGCAGTGAACAGGGTAGCACAGATACGCAGTATTTT. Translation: CASSEQGSTDTQYF.

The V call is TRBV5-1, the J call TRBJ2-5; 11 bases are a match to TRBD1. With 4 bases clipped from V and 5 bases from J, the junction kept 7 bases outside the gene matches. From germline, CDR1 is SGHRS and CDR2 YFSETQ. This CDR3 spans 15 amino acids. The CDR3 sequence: CASSIGTGGMETQYF. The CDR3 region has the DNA TGCGCCAGCAGCATCGGGACAGGGGGAATGGAGACCCAGTACTTC.

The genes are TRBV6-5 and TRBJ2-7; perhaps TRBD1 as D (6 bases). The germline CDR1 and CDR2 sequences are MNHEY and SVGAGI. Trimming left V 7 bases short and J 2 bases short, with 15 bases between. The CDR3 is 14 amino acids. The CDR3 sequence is CASMTSGHPYEQYF. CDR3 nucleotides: TGTGCCAGCATGACCTCGGGACACCCCTACGAGCAGTACTTC.

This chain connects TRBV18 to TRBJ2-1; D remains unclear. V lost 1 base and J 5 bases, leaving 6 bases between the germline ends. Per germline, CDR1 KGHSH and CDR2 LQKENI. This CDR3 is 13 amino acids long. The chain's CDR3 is CASSPRQNNEQFF. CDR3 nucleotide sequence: TGTGCCAGCTCACCACGTCAAAACAATGAGCAGTTCTTC.

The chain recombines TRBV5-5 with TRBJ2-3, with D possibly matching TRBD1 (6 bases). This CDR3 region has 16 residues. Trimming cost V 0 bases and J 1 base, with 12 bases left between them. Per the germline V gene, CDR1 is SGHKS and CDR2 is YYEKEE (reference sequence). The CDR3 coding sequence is TGTGCCAGCAGCTTGGGTCAGGGGCTGGGCACAGATACGCAGTATTTT. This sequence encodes CASSLGQGLGTDTQYF.

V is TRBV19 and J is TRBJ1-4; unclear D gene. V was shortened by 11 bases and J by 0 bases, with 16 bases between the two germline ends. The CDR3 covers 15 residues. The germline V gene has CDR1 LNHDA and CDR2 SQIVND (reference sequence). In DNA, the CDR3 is TGTGCCTGCAAGGACGGGATAGCAACTAATGAAAAACTGTTTTTT. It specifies CACKDGIATNEKLFF.

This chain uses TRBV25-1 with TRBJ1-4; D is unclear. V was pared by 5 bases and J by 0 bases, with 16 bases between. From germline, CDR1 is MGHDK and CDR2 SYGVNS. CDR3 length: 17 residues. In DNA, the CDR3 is TGTGCCAGCAGTCCCCTGAGCGGGGTAACAACTAATGAAAAACTGTTTTTT. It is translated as CASSPLSGVTTNEKLFF.

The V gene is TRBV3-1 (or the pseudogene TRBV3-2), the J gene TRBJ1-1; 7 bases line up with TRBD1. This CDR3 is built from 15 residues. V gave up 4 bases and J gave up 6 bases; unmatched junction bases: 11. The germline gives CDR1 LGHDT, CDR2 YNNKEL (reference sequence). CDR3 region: CASSPQTGPRAEAFF. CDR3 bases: TGTGCCAGCAGCCCCCAGACAGGGCCCCGGGCTGAAGCTTTCTTT.

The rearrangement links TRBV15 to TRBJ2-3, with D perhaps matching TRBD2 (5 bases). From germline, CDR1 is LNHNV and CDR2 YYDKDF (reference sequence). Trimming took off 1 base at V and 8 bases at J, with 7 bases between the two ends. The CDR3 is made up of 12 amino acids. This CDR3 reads CATSRAGSTQYF. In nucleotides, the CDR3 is TGTGCCACCAGCAGAGCGGGAAGTACGCAGTATTTT.

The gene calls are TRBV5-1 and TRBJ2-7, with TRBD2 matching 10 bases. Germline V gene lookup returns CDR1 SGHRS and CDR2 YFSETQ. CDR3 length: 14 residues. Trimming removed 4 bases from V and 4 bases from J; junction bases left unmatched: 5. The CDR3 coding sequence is TGCGCCAGCAGCCCGGGACTAGCGAGATACGAGCAGTACTTC. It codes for CASSPGLARYEQYF.

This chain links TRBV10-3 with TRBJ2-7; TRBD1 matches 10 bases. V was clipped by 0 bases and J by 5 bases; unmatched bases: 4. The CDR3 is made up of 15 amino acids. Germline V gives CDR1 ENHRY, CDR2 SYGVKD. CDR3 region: CAISESGTGVNEQYF. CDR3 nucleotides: TGTGCCATCAGTGAGTCAGGGACAGGGGTCAACGAGCAGTACTTC.

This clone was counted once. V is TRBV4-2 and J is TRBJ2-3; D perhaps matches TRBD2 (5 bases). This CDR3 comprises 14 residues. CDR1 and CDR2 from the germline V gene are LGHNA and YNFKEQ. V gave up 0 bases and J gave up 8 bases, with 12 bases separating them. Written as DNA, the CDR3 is TGTGCCAGCAGCCAAGATCTCGGCGGGCGTACGCAGTATTTT. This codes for CASSQDLGGRTQYF.

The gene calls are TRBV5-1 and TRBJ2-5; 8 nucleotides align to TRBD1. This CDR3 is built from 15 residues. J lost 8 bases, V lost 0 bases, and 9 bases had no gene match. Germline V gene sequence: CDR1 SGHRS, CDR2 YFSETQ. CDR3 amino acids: CASSLGPGQALTQYF. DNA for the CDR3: TGCGCCAGCAGCTTGGGGCCGGGACAGGCCTTAACCCAGTACTTC.

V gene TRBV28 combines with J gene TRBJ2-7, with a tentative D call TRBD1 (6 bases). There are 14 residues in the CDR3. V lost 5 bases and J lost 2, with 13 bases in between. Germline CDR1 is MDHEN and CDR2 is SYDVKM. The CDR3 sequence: CASSPNRAPYEQYF. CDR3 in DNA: TGTGCCAGCAGTCCGAACAGGGCACCCTACGAGCAGTACTTC.

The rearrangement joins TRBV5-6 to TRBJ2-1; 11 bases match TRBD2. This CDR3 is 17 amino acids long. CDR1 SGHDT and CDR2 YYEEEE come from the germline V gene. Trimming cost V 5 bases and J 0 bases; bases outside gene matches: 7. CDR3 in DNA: TGTGCCAGCAGAGTCAGTAGCGGGAGGGGCTCCTACAATGAGCAGTTCTTC. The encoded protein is CASRVSSGRGSYNEQFF.

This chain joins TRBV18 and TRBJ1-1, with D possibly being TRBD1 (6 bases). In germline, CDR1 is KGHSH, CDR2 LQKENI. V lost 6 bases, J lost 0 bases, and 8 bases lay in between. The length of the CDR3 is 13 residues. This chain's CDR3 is CASSTGMNTEAFF. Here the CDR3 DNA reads TGTGCCAGCTCCACAGGGATGAACACTGAAGCTTTCTTT. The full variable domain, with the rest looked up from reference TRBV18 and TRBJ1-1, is NAGVMQNPRHLVRRRGQEARLRCSPMKGHSHVYWYRQLPEEGLKFMVYLQKENIIDESGMPKERFSAEFPKEGPSILRIQQVVRGDSAAYFCASSTGMNTEAFFGQGTRLTVV.

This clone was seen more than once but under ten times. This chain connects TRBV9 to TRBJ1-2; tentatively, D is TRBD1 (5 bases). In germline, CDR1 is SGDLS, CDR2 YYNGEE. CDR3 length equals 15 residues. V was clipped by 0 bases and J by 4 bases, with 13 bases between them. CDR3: CASSVGEGVGYGYTF. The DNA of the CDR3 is TGTGCCAGCAGCGTAGGGGAAGGGGTTGGCTATGGCTACACCTTC.